The sample holds a few counts of the clone carrying this T cell receptor beta chain. This specimen comes from a study of blood T cell repertoires in COVID-19. The study recruited people aged 18 to 89 years across about 25 US areas. Germline assignment: CDR1 SGHAT and CDR2 FQNNGV. This CDR3 contains 14 residues. V lost 3 bases and J lost 2, with 10 bases in between. Sequenced by immunoSEQ multiplex PCR; TCRdb stores in-frame clones only, minus some. The repertoire includes a few hundred thousand clones, 85% to 90% of them detected once, and around 1.3% sits in the top ten. This clonotype originated in a man aged 25 to 40 who had recovered from COVID-19. The chain couples TRBV11-2 to TRBJ1-1, with D possibly being TRBD1 (5 bases). Sequenced: PBMCs or T cells enriched from blood (not recorded which). The DNA of the CDR3 is TGTGCCAGCAGCTTCGACAGTCAAAACACTGAAGCTTTCTTT. Amino acids: CASSFDSQNTEAFF.